A single sample is the source of the 24 T cell receptor beta chains below, sequenced in a study of spatial heterogeneity in lung cancer. Points from the study as a whole: Higher tumor mutation counts went along with higher counts of expanded intratumoral alpha and beta TCRs.

No antigen has been identified for these receptors. From the 5' RACE reads, TCRdb called clonotypes with MiXCR, one entry per CDR3 protein. The sample records about 6,000 distinct CDR3 sequences, approximately 15% being singletons. Regarding time point: sample taken at primary tumor resection. The material was lung tumor tissue, obtained at surgery. The source is a male donor with early-stage non-small cell lung cancer.

This clonotype was picked up a small number of times. This beta chain lies outside the target of a library built for alpha chains; its clone size means little. J is TRBJ1-1 and V is TRBV18, with TRBD1 matching 9 bases. V shed 3 bases and J 5 bases; nucleotides not matched to a gene: 19. Germline lookup yields CDR1 KGHSH and CDR2 LQKENI. CDR3 length equals 19 residues. The CDR3: CASSPLPPLQGAVGTEAFF. The CDR3 DNA reads TGTGCCAGCTCACCTTTACCCCCCCTACAGGGGGCCGTAGGAACTGAAGCTTTCTTT.

Sample share makes this clonotype medium-sized (0.01 to 0.1%). In a library made to pick up alpha chains, this beta chain is a stray read with a size that means little. The chain employs TRBV20-1 and TRBJ2-7; 8 bases fit TRBD2. Germline trimming cut 3 bases from V and 0 bases from J; bases unmatched to any gene: 19. The CDR3 loop spans 19 amino acids. CDR1 and CDR2 from the germline V gene are DFQATT and SNEGSKA (reference sequence). The CDR3 bases are TGCAGTGCTAGTCCTGGGGGGGTCGGAGCGGGAGTCCGCTCCTACGAGCAGTACTTC. This encodes CSASPGGVGAGVRSYEQYF.

This clonotype is medium-sized within its sample. A library made for alpha chains picked up this beta chain off target, so its size means little. V usage is TRBV7-8 and J usage is TRBJ2-1; TRBD1 matches at 10 bases. The V gene end was trimmed by 5 bases and the J gene end by 10 bases; junction bases not matched to a gene: 8. The CDR3 is 14 residues long. Germline-derived CDR1 and CDR2 are SGHVS and FQNEAQ. The CDR3 protein is CASSTRTGGGEQFF. CDR3 coding DNA: TGTGCCAGCAGCACTAGGACAGGGGGTGGGGAGCAGTTCTTC.

Worth noting for this clonotype: Because the library targeted alpha chains, this beta chain is an off-target read whose size means little. The rearrangement joins TRBV12-3 or TRBV12-4 to TRBJ2-1, with D maybe TRBD1 (6 bases). This CDR3 region has 15 residues. Trimming pared 6 bases from V and 5 bases from J, leaving 17 bases between. Here the CDR3 reads CASSAGTPPHNEQFF. The CDR3 nucleotides read TGTGCCAGCAGCGCCGGGACACCTCCCCACAATGAGCAGTTCTTC.

This clonotype occurred many times. This beta chain represents an off-target read in a library built for alpha chains; its size is of limited meaning. The chain carries TRBV29-1 and TRBJ1-1, with D unresolved. Germline CDR1 reads SQVTM; CDR2 reads ANQGSEA. The CDR3 consists of 11 residues. Trimming removed 4 bases at V and 0 bases at J, with 3 bases between. The CDR3 DNA is TGCAGCGTTGTTCTGAACACTGAAGCTTTCTTT. Translation gives CSVVLNTEAFF. Variable domain in full (rest from reference TRBV29-1 and TRBJ1-1): SAVISQKPSRDICQRGTSLTIQCQVDSQVTMMFWYRQQPGQSLTLIATANQGSEATYESGFVIDKFPISRPNLTFSTLTVSNMSPEDSSIYLCSVVLNTEAFFGQGTRLTVV.

This clonotype was detected ten times or more. Being off target in a library aimed at alpha chains, this beta chain has a size of little meaning. V usage is TRBV2 and J usage is TRBJ2-1, with TRBD2 as a possible D gene (5 bases). CDR3 length equals 14 residues. V gave up 4 bases and J gave up 8 bases, with 15 bases separating them. The V gene's germline CDR1 is SNHLY and CDR2 FYNNEI. CDR3 bases: TGTGCCAGCAGTGCGATACTAGGAGTCGATGAGCAGTTCTTC. This gives the protein CASSAILGVDEQFF.

In its sample, this clonotype is medium-sized. This beta chain is an off-target read within a library intended for alpha chains, so its frequency means little. The chain joins TRBV29-1 to TRBJ1-1; D is ambiguous. Trimming removed 3 bases at V and 5 bases at J, with 4 bases between. This CDR3 comprises 10 residues. Per the germline V gene, CDR1 is SQVTM and CDR2 is ANQGSEA. The CDR3 nucleotides are TGCAGCGTTGACGTAACTGAAGCTTTCTTT. Amino acids: CSVDVTEAFF.

This clonotype rates as medium-sized (0.01 to 0.1%). This beta chain is an off-target read within a library intended for alpha chains, so its frequency means little. This sequence joins TRBV20-1 and TRBJ2-7; possible D gene TRBD1, 6 bases. This CDR3 is built from 14 residues. V gave up 5 bases and J gave up 2 bases, with 16 bases separating them. CDR1 is DFQATT and CDR2 is SNEGSKA in the germline V gene (reference sequence). The CDR3 here is CSAAYGQTTYEQYF. The CDR3 region has the DNA TGCAGTGCTGCATACGGACAGACCACCTACGAGCAGTACTTC.

This clonotype is deemed medium-sized. The library was built for alpha chains, so this beta chain is an off-target read and its size means little. The gene calls are TRBV29-1 and TRBJ2-1, with 10 bases lining up with TRBD2. The V and J ends lost 8 bases and 9 bases, in that order; junction bases with no gene match: 10. In germline, CDR1 is SQVTM, CDR2 ANQGSEA. The CDR3 sequence is 13 residues long. CDR3 coding DNA: TGCAGCTCGAGCGGGAGGGCCGTGTTTGAGCAGTTCTTC. Its protein is CSSSGRAVFEQFF.

With regard to this clonotype: At one end the junction does not follow the germline gene, possibly because of a read error. The library was designed around alpha chains, so this beta chain is a stray read whose abundance carries little weight. This rearrangement joins TRBV7-2 to TRBJ2-5, with TRBD2 matching over 9 bases. From germline, CDR1 is SGHTA and CDR2 FQGNSA. The CDR3 spans 14 residues. CDR3 protein: CASSLAGNQETQYF. The CDR3 DNA sequence: TGTGCCAGCAGCCTAGCGGGGAACCAAGAGACCCAGTACTTC.

This clonotype was counted ten times or more. This beta chain slipped into a library made for alpha chains as a stray read, so its size is not meaningful. The rearrangement uses TRBV20-1 and TRBJ1-5; D is perhaps TRBD1 (5 bases). The ends were cut back, 5 bases at V and 4 bases at J, with 9 bases in the middle. The CDR3 has 12 residues. Germline assignment: CDR1 DFQATT and CDR2 SNEGSKA (reference sequence). CDR3 residues: CSAAKGNQPQHF. The CDR3 DNA is TGCAGTGCTGCCAAGGGGAATCAGCCCCAGCATTTT.

This clonotype is labeled medium-sized. Because this beta chain is a stray read in a library intended to capture alpha chains, its abundance should not be given much weight. J is TRBJ2-7 and V is TRBV6-5; D not resolved. Germline V gives CDR1 MNHEY, CDR2 SVGAGI. V lost 6 bases and J 7 bases, leaving 10 bases between the germline ends. This CDR3 has 11 residues. For the CDR3, the DNA is TGTGCCAGCAGCCGATTTGGTGAGCAGTACTTC. Translated: CASSRFGEQYF.

This clonotype came up many times. This beta chain is an off-target read within a library intended for alpha chains, so its frequency means little. The chain employs TRBV12-3 or TRBV12-4 and TRBJ2-2; the D gene is possibly TRBD2 (6 bases). The CDR3 is 15 amino acids. Trimming left V 5 bases short and J 5 bases short, with 15 bases between. The CDR3 region has the DNA TGTGCCAGCAGTCTGGGACTGGCGAGGACCGGGGAGCTGTTTTTT. This translates into CASSLGLARTGELFF.

This clonotype was seen ten or more times. Found in a library prepared for alpha chains, this beta chain is an off-target read, and its abundance has little meaning. This sequence joins TRBV27 and TRBJ2-1; 11 bases align to TRBD1. The CDR3 sequence is 16 residues long. Germline V gene sequence: CDR1 MNHEY, CDR2 SMNVEV (reference sequence). The ends lost 5 bases at V and 9 bases at J; junction bases unmatched: 12. The chain's CDR3 is CASSNPWTGGEGEQFF. CDR3 bases: TGTGCCAGCAGTAACCCCTGGACAGGGGGCGAAGGTGAGCAGTTCTTC.

This clonotype is medium-sized (0.01 to 0.1%) by share. This beta chain is a stray read from a library made for alpha chains; its abundance is not meaningful. The rearrangement uses TRBV7-9 and TRBJ2-7; 9 bases match TRBD2. CDR1 SEHNR and CDR2 FQNEAQ come from the germline V gene (reference sequence). The trim removed 4 bases at V and 4 bases at J, leaving 8 bases unmatched. This CDR3 spans 15 amino acids. DNA for the CDR3: TGTGCCAGCAGCTCAATAGCGGGAGTCGGTTACGAGCAGTACTTC. Its translation: CASSSIAGVGYEQYF.

On this clonotype itself: This beta chain turned up in a library designed for alpha chains; as an off-target read, its abundance says little. The chain is built from TRBV20-1 and TRBJ2-2; TRBD2 agrees at 15 bases. CDR1 DFQATT and CDR2 SNEGSKA come from the germline V gene (reference sequence). The CDR3 extends over 17 amino acids. The V and J ends lost 1 base and 5 bases, in that order; junction bases with no gene match: 5. CDR3 protein: CSARGTSGRARTGELFF. The CDR3 DNA follows: TGCAGTGCTAGAGGGACTAGCGGGAGGGCTAGGACCGGGGAGCTGTTTTTT.

This clonotype has at least ten counts. Found in a library prepared for alpha chains, this beta chain is an off-target read, and its abundance has little meaning. The J gene is TRBJ2-2, the V gene TRBV7-8; 8 bases fit TRBD1. V shed 0 bases and J 8 bases; nucleotides not matched to a gene: 5. From germline, CDR1 is SGHVS and CDR2 FQNEAQ. The CDR3 loop spans 15 amino acids. This chain's CDR3 is CASSLAPTGEGELFF. CDR3 DNA sequence: TGTGCCAGCAGCTTAGCTCCGACAGGGGAAGGGGAGCTGTTTTTT.

This clonotype counts as medium-sized (0.01 to 0.1%). Since the library was made to target alpha chains, this beta chain is a stray read and its abundance is not meaningful. This sequence joins TRBV12-3 or TRBV12-4 and TRBJ2-7, with unresolved D. V lost 5 bases, J lost 2 bases, and 4 bases lay in between. This CDR3 is 11 amino acids long. CDR3 sequence reads: CASSATYEQYF. The CDR3 DNA reads TGTGCCAGCAGTGCCACCTACGAGCAGTACTTC.

Many counts were recorded for this clonotype. The size of this beta chain means little, since it is a stray read in a library made for alpha chains. The V call is TRBV16, the J call TRBJ1-1, with D tentatively TRBD1 (5 bases). V was clipped by 4 bases and J by 4 bases, with 13 bases between them. CDR1 is KGHSY, CDR2 FQNENV, per germline. The CDR3 covers 14 residues. The CDR3 loop is CASSRLGGGTEAFF. For the CDR3, the DNA is TGTGCCAGCAGCCGCCTGGGGGGGGGCACTGAAGCTTTCTTT.

Relative to its sample, this clonotype is medium-sized. This beta chain represents an off-target read in a library built for alpha chains; its size is of limited meaning. The chain combines TRBV2 with TRBJ1-2; tentative D call: TRBD1 (5 bases). The V end was cut by 7 bases, the J end by 8 bases, with 17 bases between. Germline V gene lookup returns CDR1 SNHLY and CDR2 FYNNEI. The length of the CDR3 is 13 residues. The CDR3 DNA sequence: TGTGCCAGCATTCTAGACGCTCAGGGCGGCTACACCTTC. It specifies CASILDAQGGYTF.

By frequency in the sample, this clonotype is medium-sized. Found in a library prepared for alpha chains, this beta chain is an off-target read, and its abundance has little meaning. The DNA of the CDR3 is TGTGCCAGTATGACGCAGCGGGAGGGCCTGAATGAGCAGTTCTTC. Residues: CASMTQREGLNEQFF. The rearrangement links TRBV19 to TRBJ2-1; 10 nucleotides agree with TRBD2. The CDR3 consists of 15 residues. Losses at the gene ends were 7 bases for V and 7 bases for J; bases not matched to a gene: 10. CDR1 LNHDA and CDR2 SQIVND come from the germline V gene (reference sequence).

This clonotype was found many times. Since it is a stray read in a library aimed at alpha chains, this beta chain has a size that is not meaningful. This chain links TRBV27 with TRBJ2-2; the match to TRBD1 covers 10 bases. The germline gives CDR1 MNHEY, CDR2 SMNVEV (reference sequence). V gave up 4 bases and J gave up 5 bases; unmatched junction bases: 7. The CDR3 loop spans 16 amino acids. CDR3 protein: CASSSRQGAWTGELFF. The CDR3 DNA follows: TGTGCCAGCAGTTCCAGACAGGGGGCTTGGACCGGGGAGCTGTTTTTT.

This clonotype was seen a handful of times. Because the library targeted alpha chains, this beta chain is an off-target read whose size means little. This sequence joins TRBV3-1 and TRBJ2-1; 13 bases align to TRBD2. This CDR3 region has 18 residues. In germline, CDR1 is LGHDT, CDR2 YNNKEL (reference sequence). Trimming took 3 bases from V and 8 from J; bases not matched to a gene: 13. CDR3 nucleotide sequence: TGTGCCAGCAGCCAGGAGACTAGCGGGAGGCCGGGAGGACATGAGCAGTTCTTC. Its translation: CASSQETSGRPGGHEQFF.

By share, this clonotype counts as medium-sized (0.01 to 0.1%). This beta chain is off target for a library built for alpha chains, so its abundance means little. This rearrangement joins TRBV24-1 to TRBJ2-3; the D is unclear. Germline CDR1 and CDR2: KGHDR and SFDVKD. Trimming shortened V by 3 bases and J by 2 bases, and 8 bases separated the two germline ends. The CDR3 loop spans 14 amino acids. CDR3 protein: CATSDPQYTDTQYF. The CDR3 region has the DNA TGTGCCACCAGTGATCCCCAATACACAGATACGCAGTATTTT.